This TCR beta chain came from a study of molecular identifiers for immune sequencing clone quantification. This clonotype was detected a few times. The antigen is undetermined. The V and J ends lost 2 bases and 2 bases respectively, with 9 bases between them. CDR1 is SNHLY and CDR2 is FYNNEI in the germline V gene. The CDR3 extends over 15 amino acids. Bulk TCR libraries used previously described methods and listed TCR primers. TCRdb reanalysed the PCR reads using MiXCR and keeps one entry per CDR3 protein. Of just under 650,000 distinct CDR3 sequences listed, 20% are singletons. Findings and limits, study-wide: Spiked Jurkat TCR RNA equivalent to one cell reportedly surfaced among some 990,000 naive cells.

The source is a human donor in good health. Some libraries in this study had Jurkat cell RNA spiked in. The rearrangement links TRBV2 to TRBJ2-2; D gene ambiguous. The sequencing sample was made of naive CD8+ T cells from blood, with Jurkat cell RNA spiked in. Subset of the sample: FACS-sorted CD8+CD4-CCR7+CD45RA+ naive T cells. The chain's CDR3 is CASSEPQRNTGELFF. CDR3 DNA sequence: TGTGCCAGCAGTGAACCACAGAGAAACACCGGGGAGCTGTTTTTT.